Many counts were recorded for the clone carrying this TCR beta chain. Its antigen remains unidentified. These data originate in a study of CD8 T cells in ankylosing spondylitis. General study points: Reportedly, disease-linked clones are significantly enriched in ankylosing spondylitis patients' matched synovial fluid.

TCRdb itself ran the 5' RACE reads through MiXCR, one entry per CDR3 protein. The sample yields tens of thousands of distinct CDR3 sequences, 7.9% seen once. Trimming removed 5 bases from V and 0 bases from J; junction bases left unmatched: 7. This CDR3 contains 16 residues. The chain recombines TRBV12-3 or TRBV12-4 with TRBJ2-3; 8 nucleotides align to TRBD2. The sample was blood. The receptor was derived from a male donor with ankylosing spondylitis or in good health (not recorded which). The CDR3 DNA sequence: TGTGCCAGCAGTGACCTGACTAGCGAGAGCACAGATACGCAGTATTTT. Protein sequence: CASSDLTSESTDTQYF.